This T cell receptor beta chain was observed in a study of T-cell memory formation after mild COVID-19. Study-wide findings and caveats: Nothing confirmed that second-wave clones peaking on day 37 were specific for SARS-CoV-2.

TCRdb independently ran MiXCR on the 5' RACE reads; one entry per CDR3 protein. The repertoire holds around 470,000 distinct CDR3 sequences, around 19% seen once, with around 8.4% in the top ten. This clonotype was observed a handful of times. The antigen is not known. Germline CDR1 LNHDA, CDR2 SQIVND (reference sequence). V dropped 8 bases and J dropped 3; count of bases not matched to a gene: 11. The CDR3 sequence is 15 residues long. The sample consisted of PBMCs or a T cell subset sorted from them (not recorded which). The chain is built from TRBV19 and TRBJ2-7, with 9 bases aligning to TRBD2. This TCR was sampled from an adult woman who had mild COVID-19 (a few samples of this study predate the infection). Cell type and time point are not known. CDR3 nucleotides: TGTGCCAGTTCGTTTAGCGGGAGAGGGGGCTACGAGCAGTACTTC. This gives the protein CASSFSGRGGYEQYF.